One T cell receptor beta chain is described in this entry. This sample is drawn from a study of blood T cell repertoires in COVID-19. About the study: Sample material is recorded as cDNA or gDNA derived from T cells, B-cell-depleted T cells, or PBMCs.

Participants came from around 25 US areas, aged roughly 18 to 90 years. Cohort assignment relied on participant-reported clinical history. As originally analysed: Cell counts per sample came from amplifying reference gene primers. Sequencing was performed with immunoSEQ multiplex PCR; in TCRdb, only in-frame clones are kept and a portion is missing. The DNA gave D and trimming, while V, J and clone size come from that table. The sample lists 190,000 or so clones, roughly nine tenths occurring once. This CDR3 spans 13 amino acids. With 6 bases removed from V and 7 bases from J, the gap between germline ends came to 12 bases. The germline gives CDR1 MNHEY, CDR2 SMNVEV (reference sequence).

This TCR came from a woman aged 30 to 39 who had recovered from COVID-19. V usage is TRBV27 and J usage is TRBJ2-2; tentative D call: TRBD2 (6 bases). The sequencing input was PBMCs or T cells enriched from blood (not recorded which). The DNA of the CDR3 is TGTGCCAGCAGCGACTGGGGGGACGGGGAGCTGTTTTTT. Its protein product is CASSDWGDGELFF.